A single sample is the source of the 11 T cell receptor beta chains below, sequenced in a study of response to subunit inactivated influenza vaccine. TCRdb redid the calling of the RT-PCR reads with MiXCR, one entry per CDR3 protein. This table has 500,000 to 600,000 distinct CDR3 sequences, less than 8% appearing once. The specimen comprised PBMCs from blood, sampled around 25 months after vaccination. These receptors were collected from a man in his fifties or sixties who received an inactivated influenza vaccine.

The chain carries TRBV3-1 and TRBJ2-4; D is perhaps TRBD1 (6 bases). V dropped 3 bases and J dropped 14 bases, with 17 bases sitting between them. This CDR3 region has 13 residues. Germline CDR1 and CDR2: LGHDT and YNNKEL (reference sequence). The CDR3 nucleotides are TGTGCCAGCAGCCAGATGCAGGGGCTCGGAAAGTACTTC. Encoded protein: CASSQMQGLGKYF.

The chain employs TRBV5-6 and TRBJ2-2, with D perhaps being TRBD1 or TRBD2 (5 bases each). The V end was cut by 7 bases, the J end by 6 bases, with 16 bases between. CDR3 length: 14 amino acids. CDR1 and CDR2 (germline): SGHDT, YYEEEE. DNA for the CDR3: TGTGCCAGCGGCTCGGGGACCATCTCCGGGGAGCTGTTTTTT. Translated: CASGSGTISGELFF.

This clonotype came up many times. The rearrangement links TRBV11-1 to TRBJ2-1; TRBD2 matches at 14 bases. The V and J ends lost 2 bases and 7 bases, in that order; junction bases with no gene match: 10. From germline, CDR1 is SGHAT and CDR2 FQDESV (reference sequence). CDR3 length equals 18 residues. Here the CDR3 reads CASSLPPRLAGGKNEQFF. The CDR3, as DNA: TGTGCCAGCAGCTTACCCCCAAGACTAGCGGGAGGGAAAAATGAGCAGTTCTTC.

Ten or more counts support this clonotype. The chain's CDR3 is CSASYPAGGPTSEQYF. DNA of the CDR3: TGCAGTGCTAGTTATCCAGCGGGAGGCCCAACTAGCGAGCAGTACTTC. The V and J genes are TRBV20-1 and TRBJ2-7; 9 bases line up with TRBD2. The CDR3 extends over 16 amino acids. Germline values: CDR1 DFQATT, CDR2 SNEGSKA (reference sequence). Unmatched junction bases numbered 15, after V lost 3 bases and J lost 6 bases.

As concerns this clonotype: The junction departs from germline at one end; a sequencing error may be responsible. The chain has TRBV7-9 and TRBJ2-5, with D maybe TRBD1 (5 bases). The CDR3 covers 13 residues. The V gene's germline CDR1 is SEHNR and CDR2 FQNEAQ (reference sequence). For the CDR3, the DNA is TGTGCCGGCAGCTTAGTAAGGGGAGAGACCCAGTACTTC. As protein: CAGSLVRGETQYF.

The table lists this clonotype with a few counts. The V gene is TRBV20-1, the J gene TRBJ2-7; 7 bases are a match to TRBD2. This CDR3 is built from 14 residues. CDR1 and CDR2 from the germline V gene are DFQATT and SNEGSKA (reference sequence). V lost 6 bases and J lost 1; bases outside the gene matches: 9. The CDR3 loop is CSATRGVGSYEQYF. The CDR3 nucleotides are TGCAGTGCAACCCGGGGGGTGGGGTCCTACGAGCAGTACTTC.

This clonotype occurred many times. The V call is TRBV14, the J call TRBJ2-7; perhaps TRBD2 as D (6 bases). Germline V gives CDR1 SGHDN, CDR2 FVKESK. V dropped 0 bases and J dropped 12 bases, with 15 bases sitting between them. The CDR3 loop spans 13 amino acids. The CDR3 nucleotides read TGTGCCAGCAGCCAAGATCGGTCAGGGACTCGGTACTTC. It codes for CASSQDRSGTRYF.

The chain is built from TRBV29-1 and TRBJ2-7; tentative D call: TRBD1 (6 bases). V gave up 3 bases and J gave up 3 bases, with 18 bases separating them. Germline CDR1 and CDR2: SQVTM and ANQGSEA. The length of the CDR3 is 15 residues. CDR3 protein: CSVDIGPGESYEQYF. CDR3 DNA sequence: TGCAGCGTTGATATTGGGCCAGGGGAGAGCTACGAGCAGTACTTC.

This clonotype was detected ten times or more. The rearrangement uses TRBV12-3 or TRBV12-4 and TRBJ1-5, with D maybe TRBD1 (6 bases). This CDR3 is 15 amino acids long. Trimming pared 7 bases from V and 6 bases from J, leaving 19 bases between. This CDR3 reads CASTQGQGSGQPQHF. The CDR3 bases are TGTGCCAGCACCCAGGGCCAGGGGTCCGGTCAGCCCCAGCATTTT.

This clonotype appeared many times. The chain carries TRBV12-3 or TRBV12-4 and TRBJ2-1; D unclear. The germline V and J ends were trimmed by 7 bases and 6 bases, with 13 bases remaining between them. This CDR3 comprises 13 residues. The CDR3 DNA reads as TGTGCCAGCATGCAATCGGTTAGCAATGAGCAGTTCTTC. Translation gives CASMQSVSNEQFF.

This clonotype was counted only a few times. The rearrangement uses TRBV12-3 or TRBV12-4 and TRBJ2-1; weak D call: TRBD2 (6 bases). Trimming stripped 8 bases from V and 1 base from J, with 6 bases between. CDR3 length: 12 residues. CDR3 in DNA: TGTGCCAGCGGGGGGTCCTACAATGAGCAGTTCTTC. Protein product: CASGGSYNEQFF.